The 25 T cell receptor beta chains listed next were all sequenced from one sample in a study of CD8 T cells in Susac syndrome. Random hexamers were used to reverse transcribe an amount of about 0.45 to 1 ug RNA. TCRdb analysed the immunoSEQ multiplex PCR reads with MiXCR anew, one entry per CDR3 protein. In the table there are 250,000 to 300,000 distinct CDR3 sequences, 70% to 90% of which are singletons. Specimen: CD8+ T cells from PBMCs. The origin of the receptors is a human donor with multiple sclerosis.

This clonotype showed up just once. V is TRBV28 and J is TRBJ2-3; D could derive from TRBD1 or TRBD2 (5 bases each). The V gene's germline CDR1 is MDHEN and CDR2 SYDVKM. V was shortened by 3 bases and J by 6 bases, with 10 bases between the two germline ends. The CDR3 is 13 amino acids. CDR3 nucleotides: TGTGCCAGCAGTTTCGAGGGGCGGGATACGCAGTATTTT. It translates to CASSFEGRDTQYF.

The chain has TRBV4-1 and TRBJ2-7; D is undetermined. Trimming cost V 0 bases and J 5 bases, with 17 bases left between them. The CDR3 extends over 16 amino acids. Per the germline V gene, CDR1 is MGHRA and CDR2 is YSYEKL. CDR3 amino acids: CASSQDLAPSANEQYF. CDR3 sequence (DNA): TGCGCCAGCAGCCAAGATTTAGCACCTAGTGCTAACGAGCAGTACTTC.

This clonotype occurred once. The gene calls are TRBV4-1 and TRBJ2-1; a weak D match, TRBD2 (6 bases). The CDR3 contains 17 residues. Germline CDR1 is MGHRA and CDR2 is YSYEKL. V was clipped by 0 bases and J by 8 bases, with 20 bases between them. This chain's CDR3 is CASSQEIIAGRSDEQFF. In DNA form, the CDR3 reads TGCGCCAGCAGCCAAGAAATAATCGCAGGGAGGAGCGATGAGCAGTTCTTC.

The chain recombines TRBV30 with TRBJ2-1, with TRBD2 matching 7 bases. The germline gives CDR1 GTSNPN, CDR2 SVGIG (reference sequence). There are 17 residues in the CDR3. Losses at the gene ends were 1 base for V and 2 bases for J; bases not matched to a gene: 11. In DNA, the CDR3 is TGTGCCTGGAGTGGTGACTTGGCGGGAGCCCCCTACAATGAGCAGTTCTTC. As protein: CAWSGDLAGAPYNEQFF.

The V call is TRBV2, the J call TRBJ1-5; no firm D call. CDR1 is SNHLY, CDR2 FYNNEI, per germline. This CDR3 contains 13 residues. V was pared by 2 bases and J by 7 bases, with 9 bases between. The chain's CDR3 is CASSESLEQPQHF. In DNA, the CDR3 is TGTGCCAGCAGTGAATCTTTGGAGCAGCCCCAGCATTTT.

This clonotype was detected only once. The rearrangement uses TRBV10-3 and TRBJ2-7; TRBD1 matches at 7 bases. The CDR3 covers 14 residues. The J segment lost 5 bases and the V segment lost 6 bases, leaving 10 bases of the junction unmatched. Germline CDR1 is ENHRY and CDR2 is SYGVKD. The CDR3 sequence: CAIRETGERDEQYF. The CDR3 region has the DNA TGTGCCATCAGGGAAACAGGGGAGAGGGACGAGCAGTACTTC.

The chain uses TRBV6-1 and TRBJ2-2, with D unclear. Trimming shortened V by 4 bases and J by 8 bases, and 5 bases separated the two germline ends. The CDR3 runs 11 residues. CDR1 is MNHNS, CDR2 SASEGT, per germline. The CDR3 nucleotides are TGTGCCAGCAGTGCAGTAGGGGAGCTGTTTTTT. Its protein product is CASSAVGELFF.

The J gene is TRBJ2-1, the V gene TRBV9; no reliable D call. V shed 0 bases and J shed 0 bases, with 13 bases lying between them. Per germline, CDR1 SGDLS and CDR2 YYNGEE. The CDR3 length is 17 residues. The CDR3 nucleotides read TGTGCCAGCAGCGTAGAGAGGACGCCGAGCTCCTACAATGAGCAGTTCTTC. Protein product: CASSVERTPSSYNEQFF.

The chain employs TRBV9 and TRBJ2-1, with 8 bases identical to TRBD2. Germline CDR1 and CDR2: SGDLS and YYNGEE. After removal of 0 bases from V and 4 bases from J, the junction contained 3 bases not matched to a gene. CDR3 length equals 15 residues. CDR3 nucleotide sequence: TGTGCCAGCAGCGTAGGAGGCGGGAGGTACAATGAGCAGTTCTTC. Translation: CASSVGGGRYNEQFF.

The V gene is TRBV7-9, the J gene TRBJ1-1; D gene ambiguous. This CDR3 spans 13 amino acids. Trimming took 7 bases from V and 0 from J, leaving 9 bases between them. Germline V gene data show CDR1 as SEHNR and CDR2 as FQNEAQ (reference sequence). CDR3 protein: CASTDGLNTEAFF. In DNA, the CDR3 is TGTGCCAGCACCGACGGTCTGAACACTGAAGCTTTCTTT. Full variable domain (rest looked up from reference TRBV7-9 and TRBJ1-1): DTGVSQNPRHKITKRGQNVTFRCDPISEHNRLYWYRQTLGQGPEFLTYFQNEAQLEKSRLLSDRFSAERPKGSFSTLEIQRTEQGDSAMYLCASTDGLNTEAFFGQGTRLTVV.

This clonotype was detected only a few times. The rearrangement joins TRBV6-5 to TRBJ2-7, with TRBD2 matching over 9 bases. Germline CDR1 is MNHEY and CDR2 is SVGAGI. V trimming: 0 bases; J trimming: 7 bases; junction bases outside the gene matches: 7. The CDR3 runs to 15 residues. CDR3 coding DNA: TGTGCCAGCAGTTACTCGGAGGGGAGCGGGAGGGAGCAGTACTTC. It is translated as CASSYSEGSGREQYF.

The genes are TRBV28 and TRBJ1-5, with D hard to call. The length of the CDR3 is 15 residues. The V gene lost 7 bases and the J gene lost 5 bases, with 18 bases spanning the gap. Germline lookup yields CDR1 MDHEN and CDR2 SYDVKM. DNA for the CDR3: TGTGCCAGCAATACCGTTTTGGAATACGATCAGCCCCAGCATTTT. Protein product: CASNTVLEYDQPQHF.

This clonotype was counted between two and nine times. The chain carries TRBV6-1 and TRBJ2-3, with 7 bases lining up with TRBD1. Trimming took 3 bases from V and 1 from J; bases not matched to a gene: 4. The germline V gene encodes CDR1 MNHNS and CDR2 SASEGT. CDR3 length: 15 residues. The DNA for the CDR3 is TGTGCCAGCAGTGATTACAGGGGAGGCACAGATACGCAGTATTTT. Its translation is CASSDYRGGTDTQYF.

The CDR3 sequence: CASSDGGVPFF. The CDR3 DNA reads TGTGCCAGCAGCGATGGAGGGGTCCCGTTCTTC. V gene TRBV7-9 combines with J gene TRBJ2-1; D may be TRBD2 (6 bases). The length of the CDR3 is 11 residues. Germline CDR1 is SEHNR and CDR2 is FQNEAQ (reference sequence). Trimming shortened V by 5 bases and J by 15 bases, and 14 bases separated the two germline ends.

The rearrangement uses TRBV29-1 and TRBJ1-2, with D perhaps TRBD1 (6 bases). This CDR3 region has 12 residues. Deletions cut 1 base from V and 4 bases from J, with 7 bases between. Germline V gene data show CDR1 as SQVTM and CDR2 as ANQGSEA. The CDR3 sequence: CSVEVTGYGYTF. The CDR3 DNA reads TGCAGCGTTGAAGTGACAGGCTATGGCTACACCTTC.

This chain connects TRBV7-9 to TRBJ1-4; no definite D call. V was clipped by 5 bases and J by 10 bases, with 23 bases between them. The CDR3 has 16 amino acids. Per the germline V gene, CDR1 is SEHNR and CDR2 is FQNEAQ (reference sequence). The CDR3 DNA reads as TGTGCCAGCAGCCCACCGAACTCAGGCCTCAAGAGAAAACTGTTTTTT. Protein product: CASSPPNSGLKRKLFF.

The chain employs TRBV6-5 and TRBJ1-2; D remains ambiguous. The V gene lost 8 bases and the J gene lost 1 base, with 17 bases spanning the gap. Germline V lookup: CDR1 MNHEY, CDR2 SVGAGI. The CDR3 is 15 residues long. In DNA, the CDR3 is TGTGCCAGCGGAGGCCTGGCAGAAGTTAACTATGGCTACACCTTC. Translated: CASGGLAEVNYGYTF.

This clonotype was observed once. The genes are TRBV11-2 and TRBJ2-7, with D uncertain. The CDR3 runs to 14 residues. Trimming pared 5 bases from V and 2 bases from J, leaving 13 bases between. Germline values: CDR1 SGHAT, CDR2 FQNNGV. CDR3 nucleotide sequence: TGTGCCAGCAGCCCACCCTCAGTGACCTACGAGCAGTACTTC. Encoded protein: CASSPPSVTYEQYF.

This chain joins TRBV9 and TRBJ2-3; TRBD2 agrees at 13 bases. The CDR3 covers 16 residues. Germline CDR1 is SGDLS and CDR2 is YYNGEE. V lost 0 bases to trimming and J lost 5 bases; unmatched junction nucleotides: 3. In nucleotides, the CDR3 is TGTGCCAGCAGCGTAGGACTAGCGGGAGGACGAGATACGCAGTATTTT. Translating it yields CASSVGLAGGRDTQYF.

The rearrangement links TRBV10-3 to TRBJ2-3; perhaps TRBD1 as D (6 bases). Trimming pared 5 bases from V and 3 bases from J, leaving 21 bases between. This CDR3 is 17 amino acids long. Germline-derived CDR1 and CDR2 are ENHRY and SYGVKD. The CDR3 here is CAISTLRGSLGTDTQYF. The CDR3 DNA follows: TGTGCCATCAGTACCCTCAGGGGCTCCCTCGGGACAGATACGCAGTATTTT.

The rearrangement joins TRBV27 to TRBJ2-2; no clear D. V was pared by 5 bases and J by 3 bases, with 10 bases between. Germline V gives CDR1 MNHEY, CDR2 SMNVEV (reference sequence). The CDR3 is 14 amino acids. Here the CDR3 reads CASSPPFDTGELFF. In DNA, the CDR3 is TGTGCCAGCAGTCCACCTTTTGACACCGGGGAGCTGTTTTTT.

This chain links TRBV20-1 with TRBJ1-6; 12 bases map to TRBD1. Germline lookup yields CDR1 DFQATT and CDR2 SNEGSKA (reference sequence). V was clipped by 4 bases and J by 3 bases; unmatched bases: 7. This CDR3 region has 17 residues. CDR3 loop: CSANRDRGRVYNSPLHF. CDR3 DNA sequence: TGCAGTGCTAACCGGGACAGGGGGCGAGTCTATAATTCACCCCTCCACTTT.

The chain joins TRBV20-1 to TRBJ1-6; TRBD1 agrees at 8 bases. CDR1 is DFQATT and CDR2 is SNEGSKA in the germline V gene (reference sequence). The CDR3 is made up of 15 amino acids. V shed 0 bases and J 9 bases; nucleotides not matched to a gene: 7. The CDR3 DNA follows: TGCAGTGCTAGAGACGTGGACAGGGAGGCTTCACCCCTCCACTTT. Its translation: CSARDVDREASPLHF.

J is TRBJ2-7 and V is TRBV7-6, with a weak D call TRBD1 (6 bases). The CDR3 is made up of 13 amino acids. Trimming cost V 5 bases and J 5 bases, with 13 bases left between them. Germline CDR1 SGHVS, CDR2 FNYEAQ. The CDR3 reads CASSNPQGNEQYF. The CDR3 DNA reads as TGTGCCAGCAGCAATCCACAGGGAAACGAGCAGTACTTC. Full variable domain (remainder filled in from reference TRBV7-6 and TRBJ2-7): GAGVSQSPRYKVTKRGQDVALRCDPISGHVSLYWYRQALGQGPEFLTYFNYEAQQDKSGLPNDRFSAERPEGSISTLTIQRTEQRDSAMYRCASSNPQGNEQYFGPGTRLTVT.

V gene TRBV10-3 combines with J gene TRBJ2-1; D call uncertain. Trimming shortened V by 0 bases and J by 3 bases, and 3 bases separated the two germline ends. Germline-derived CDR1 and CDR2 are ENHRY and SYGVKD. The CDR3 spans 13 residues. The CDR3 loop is CAISESSYNEQFF. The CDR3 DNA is TGTGCCATCAGTGAGTCGAGCTACAATGAGCAGTTCTTC.